Listed below are T cell receptor beta chains from one sample, sequenced in a study of blood T cells in healthy people across ages. TCRdb reprocessed the 5' RACE reads with MiXCR, giving one entry per CDR3 protein. The repertoire holds 700,000 or so distinct CDR3 sequences, with about 24% as singletons. Sequenced: blood. The receptors were sampled from a man in his 70s in good health. The CDR3 runs from the conserved cysteine through the conserved F or W. The D gene is left open where the match is weak. A row's size may be missing; if present it is once, few, many or a size class.

V	D	size	J	DNA	CDR3
TRBV12-3/TRBV12-4	NA	NA	TRBJ1-4	TGTGCCAGCAGTTTAGGGTCATGGACGAGAAATGAAAAACTGTTTTTT	CASSLGSWTRNEKLFF
TRBV2	NA	few	TRBJ2-7	TGTGCCAGTGGCCTGGACGGGTACTACGAGCAGTACTTC	CASGLDGYYEQYF
TRBV19	NA	few	TRBJ2-5	TGTGCCAGTAGTATAGCGGAGACCCAGTACTTC	CASSIAETQYF
TRBV10-3	TRBD2	NA	TRBJ2-3	TGTGCCATCAGTACTAGCGGGAGTCGGGATACGCAGTATTTT	CAISTSGSRDTQYF
TRBV7-2	NA	few	TRBJ2-6	TGTGCCAGCAGCTTAGGACAGGGGGCCAACGTCCTGACTTTC	CASSLGQGANVLTF
TRBV25-1	NA	many	TRBJ2-1	TGTGCCAGCAGTCAAAATTACAATGAGCAGTTCTTC	CASSQNYNEQFF
TRBV7-2	TRBD1	NA	TRBJ2-1	TGTGCCAGCAGCACCGGGACAGGGGGTTTCGATGAGCAGTTCTTC	CASSTGTGGFDEQFF
TRBV28	NA	NA	TRBJ2-1	TGTGCCAGCGGTACGCAGGGTTTAAACTTGTTTGAGCAGTTCTTC	CASGTQGLNLFEQFF
TRBV5-1	NA	NA	TRBJ1-4	TGCGCCAGCAGCGGTCGGGGGGTGACAACTAATGAAAAACTGTTTTTT	CASSGRGVTTNEKLFF
TRBV12-3/TRBV12-4	NA	NA	TRBJ1-1	TGTGCCAGCAGTTTTCCGCCCCGCACTGAAGCTTTCTTT	CASSFPPRTEAFF
TRBV2	NA	few	TRBJ2-1	TGTGCCAGCATAAGTCCCCCGAGCTCCTACAATGAGCAGTTCTTC	CASISPPSSYNEQFF
TRBV12-3/TRBV12-4	NA	NA	TRBJ1-2	TGTGCCACCTGGTTGCGGTTTGGGGGCTACACCTTC	CATWLRFGGYTF
TRBV12-3/TRBV12-4	NA	few	TRBJ1-3	TGTGCCAGCAGTTTCTTTGGCTCTGGAAACACCATATATTTT	CASSFFGSGNTIYF
TRBV6-5	NA	few	TRBJ1-2	TGTGCCAGCAGTTACTCGATGGGTAGGGTTCTTGGTGGCTACACCTTC	CASSYSMGRVLGGYTF
TRBV19	TRBD1	NA	TRBJ2-6	TGTGCCAGTAAACAGGGGGCGGCTGGGGCCAACGTCCTGACTTTC	CASKQGAAGANVLTF
TRBV5-1	NA	NA	TRBJ1-6	TGCGCCAGCAGCTTGAGCGACAGATCTTCACCCCTCCACTTT	CASSLSDRSSPLHF
TRBV12-3/TRBV12-4	TRBD1	NA	TRBJ1-4	TGTGCCAGCAGTTGGTCAGGGGGGGATGAAAAACTGTTTTTT	CASSWSGGDEKLFF
TRBV6-4	NA	few	TRBJ1-1	TGTGCCAGCAGTGCGAACAGGGTAGGGGAAGCTTTCTTT	CASSANRVGEAFF
TRBV7-9	TRBD2	NA	TRBJ2-1	TGCGCCAGCAGCTCCCTACTAGCGGGGGGCTCCTACAATGAGCAGTTCTTC	CASSSLLAGGSYNEQFF
TRBV28	NA	NA	TRBJ1-5	TGTGCCAGCAGGGGGACGGCCAATCAGCCCCAGCATTTT	CASRGTANQPQHF
TRBV5-1	TRBD2	few	TRBJ2-5	TGCGCCAGCAGCTTGGCTAGCGGGGCGCAAGAGACCCAGTACTTC	CASSLASGAQETQYF
TRBV6-5	NA	few	TRBJ1-2	TGTGCCAGCAGTTACACAAACGCCGCACAGGGTACCTATGGCTACACCTTC	CASSYTNAAQGTYGYTF
TRBV12-3/TRBV12-4	NA	few	TRBJ1-4	TGTGCCAGCACCCGGGACCTTAATGAAAAACTGTTTTTT	CASTRDLNEKLFF
TRBV7-2	TRBD2	NA	TRBJ2-1	TGTGCCAGCAAGACTAGCGGGGCTTACAATGAGCAGTTCTTC	CASKTSGAYNEQFF
TRBV6-5	NA	NA	TRBJ1-2	TGTGCCAGCAGTTACTTGGGGCTGGGCTATGGCTACACCTTC	CASSYLGLGYGYTF
TRBV29-1	TRBD2	few	TRBJ2-1	TGCAGCGTTGTCAGCGGGATCTCTCTCTACAATGAGCAGTTCTTC	CSVVSGISLYNEQFF
TRBV3-1	TRBD2	NA	TRBJ2-5	TGTGCCAGCAACCTCCCAGGACTAGCGAGGGAGACCCAGTACTTC	CASNLPGLARETQYF
TRBV5-1	NA	many	TRBJ2-1	TGTGCCAGCAGCCTGAACTACAATGAGCAGTTCTTC	CASSLNYNEQFF
TRBV30	NA	NA	TRBJ1-3	TGTGCAGCAGGGCGCCAGGGAAACACCATATATTTT	CAAGRQGNTIYF
TRBV6-5	TRBD2	few	TRBJ2-1	TGTGCCAGCGCTTGGCGGGGGGGACCCAATGAGCAGTTCTTC	CASAWRGGPNEQFF
TRBV5-1	NA	many	TRBJ2-1	TGCGCCAGCAGCTTCCAGGGGTCCTACAATGAGCAGTTCTTC	CASSFQGSYNEQFF
TRBV6-1	TRBD1	few	TRBJ2-3	TGTGCCAGCAGTGTATTCGGGTCAGGGGGTACAGATACGCAGTATTTT	CASSVFGSGGTDTQYF
TRBV6-6	TRBD1	NA	TRBJ2-7	TGTGCCAGCAGGACAGGGCATGGGTCCTACGAGCAGTACTTC	CASRTGHGSYEQYF
TRBV3-1	NA	few	TRBJ1-6	TGTGCCAGCAGCCAAGAGGTTTTTAGTTCACCCCTCCACTTT	CASSQEVFSSPLHF
TRBV7-6	TRBD2	NA	TRBJ2-2	TGTGCCAGCAGCTCGGGACTAGCGAGGACCGGGGAGCTGTTTTTT	CASSSGLARTGELFF
TRBV5-1	NA	few	TRBJ2-3	TGCGCCAGCAGCTTGTTCGGAAGCACAGATACGCAGTATTTT	CASSLFGSTDTQYF
TRBV29-1	NA	few	TRBJ2-7	TGCAGCGTTGAAATGGGTTACGAGCAGTACTTC	CSVEMGYEQYF
TRBV3-1	NA	few	TRBJ1-2	TGTGCCAGCAGTCAGACCCAGCAGGGCTATGGCTACACCTTC	CASSQTQQGYGYTF
TRBV24-1	TRBD2	NA	TRBJ2-7	TGTGCCACCAGTGATTCACGGACTAGCGGGATTACCTACGAGCAGTACTTC	CATSDSRTSGITYEQYF
TRBV5-1	NA	NA	TRBJ1-6	TGCGCCAGCAGCTTGGAAGGGGAGAGTAATTCACCCCTCCACTTT	CASSLEGESNSPLHF
TRBV20-1	NA	NA	TRBJ2-7	TGCAGTGCATCTTCCAGGGGGGATCCCTACGAGCAGTACTTC	CSASSRGDPYEQYF
TRBV6-6	NA	NA	TRBJ2-7	TGTGCCAGCAGCCACAGAGTACAGGGCCTTTCACACGAGCAGTACTTC	CASSHRVQGLSHEQYF
TRBV20-1	NA	NA	TRBJ2-3	TGCAGTGCTAGTTGGGCCAACCCAGATACGCAGTATTTT	CSASWANPDTQYF
TRBV20-1	TRBD2	few	TRBJ2-3	TGCAGTGCTAGTCCCCTGGCGGGGGGGGACACAGATACGCAGTATTTT	CSASPLAGGDTDTQYF
TRBV5-6	TRBD2	few	TRBJ2-1	TGTGCCAGCAGCGGGGGGGACTTCTCCAATGAGCAGTTCTTC	CASSGGDFSNEQFF
TRBV3-1	NA	NA	TRBJ2-5	TGTGCCAGCAGCCAAGAAGGGGGTATACTAGGTGGTGAGACCCAGTACTTC	CASSQEGGILGGETQYF
TRBV7-2	NA	NA	TRBJ1-4	TGTGCCAGCAGCTTAGTCTCGACAGAAACTAATGAAAAACTGTTTTTT	CASSLVSTETNEKLFF
TRBV2	TRBD1	few	TRBJ1-5	TGTGCCAGCAGCTTCGGACAGGGTAGGAATCAGCCCCAGCATTTT	CASSFGQGRNQPQHF
TRBV27	NA	few	TRBJ1-1	TGTGCCAGCAGTTTAACGGGTGTATTGACTGAAGCTTTCTTT	CASSLTGVLTEAFF
TRBV7-6	TRBD1	NA	TRBJ1-6	TGTGCCAGCAGCCTGGGTAACAGGGGATCACCCCTCCACTTT	CASSLGNRGSPLHF